The 8 T cell receptor beta chains below come from one sample, sequenced in a study of cytomegalovirus exposure and HLA in healthy donors. PCR used 60 Vbeta primers and 13 Jbeta primers. Sequenced by immunoSEQ multiplex PCR; TCRdb stores in-frame clones only, minus some. The repertoire table contains fewer than 150,000 clones. Specimen: PBMCs. Receptors originate from a man aged 35 to 55 in good health and CMV-seronegative.

This chain uses TRBV6-5 with TRBJ1-5; D unclear. The length of the CDR3 is 13 residues. Trimming removed 6 bases at V and 4 bases at J, with 10 bases between. CDR1 and CDR2 (germline): MNHEY, SVGAGI. CDR3 sequence: CASRVTQNQPQHF. CDR3 in DNA: TGTGCCAGCAGAGTTACACAGAATCAGCCCCAGCATTTT.

The chain couples TRBV9 to TRBJ2-3, with a weak D call TRBD1 (6 bases). The CDR3 contains 14 residues. The V gene's germline CDR1 is SGDLS and CDR2 YYNGEE. Trimming took 0 bases from V and 4 from J, leaving 9 bases between them. The chain's CDR3 is CASSVEAGADTQYF. Written as DNA, the CDR3 is TGTGCCAGCAGCGTAGAGGCAGGGGCAGATACGCAGTATTTT.

Here the CDR3 reads CASSLAGTGAGDIQYF. In DNA form, the CDR3 reads TGTGCCAGCAGCTTAGCCGGGACAGGGGCGGGGGACATTCAGTACTTC. J is TRBJ2-4 and V is TRBV7-2; 10 bases are a match to TRBD1. CDR3 size: 16 residues. The V segment lost 0 bases and the J segment 8 bases; nucleotides outside the gene matches: 7. Germline CDR1 and CDR2: SGHTA and FQGNSA.

The V and J genes are TRBV5-4 and TRBJ2-7; TRBD1 is a possible D gene (6 bases). In germline, CDR1 is SGHNT, CDR2 YYREEE (reference sequence). The CDR3 runs to 13 residues. With 4 bases removed from V and 6 bases from J, the gap between germline ends came to 14 bases. CDR3 protein: CASSPQTGFEQYF. CDR3 sequence (DNA): TGTGCCAGCAGCCCCCAGACAGGTTTCGAGCAGTACTTC.

The rearrangement joins TRBV27 to TRBJ1-3; possibly TRBD1 for D (5 bases). Trimming took 1 base from V and 1 from J, leaving 11 bases between them. The germline CDR1 and CDR2 sequences are MNHEY and SMNVEV (reference sequence). The length of the CDR3 is 16 residues. The DNA of the CDR3 is TGTGCCAGCAGTTTATGGCCAGGGCTTTCTGGAAACACCATATATTTT. Translated, it gives CASSLWPGLSGNTIYF.

The J gene is TRBJ2-3, the V gene TRBV28, with D tentatively TRBD2 (8 bases). Germline V gene data show CDR1 as MDHEN and CDR2 as SYDVKM. This CDR3 has 15 residues. The germline V and J ends were trimmed by 6 bases and 1 base, with 14 bases remaining between them. CDR3 protein: CASSYRGLGTDTQYF. The CDR3 nucleotides are TGTGCCAGCAGCTACAGGGGACTAGGCACAGATACGCAGTATTTT.

The chain is built from TRBV29-1 and TRBJ1-1; 8 positions match TRBD1. Germline V CDR1 and CDR2: SQVTM, ANQGSEA. This CDR3 is 13 amino acids long. After removal of 5 bases from V and 3 bases from J, the junction contained 5 bases not matched to a gene. CDR3 amino acids: CSVQGARDTEAFF. The CDR3 DNA follows: TGCAGCGTTCAGGGGGCCCGGGACACTGAAGCTTTCTTT. The whole variable domain, filled in from reference TRBV29-1 and TRBJ1-1, reads SAVISQKPSRDICQRGTSLTIQCQVDSQVTMMFWYRQQPGQSLTLIATANQGSEATYESGFVIDKFPISRPNLTFSTLTVSNMSPEDSSIYLCSVQGARDTEAFFGQGTRLTVV.

V usage is TRBV4-3 and J usage is TRBJ1-6; 8 nucleotides align to TRBD1. In germline, CDR1 is LGHNA, CDR2 YSLEER. Trimming at V came to 0 bases and at J to 10 bases, leaving 8 bases not matched to a gene. The CDR3 runs 16 residues. The CDR3 loop reads CASSQDDRGTGSPLHF. The CDR3 bases are TGCGCCAGCAGCCAAGACGACAGGGGTACAGGATCACCCCTCCACTTT.